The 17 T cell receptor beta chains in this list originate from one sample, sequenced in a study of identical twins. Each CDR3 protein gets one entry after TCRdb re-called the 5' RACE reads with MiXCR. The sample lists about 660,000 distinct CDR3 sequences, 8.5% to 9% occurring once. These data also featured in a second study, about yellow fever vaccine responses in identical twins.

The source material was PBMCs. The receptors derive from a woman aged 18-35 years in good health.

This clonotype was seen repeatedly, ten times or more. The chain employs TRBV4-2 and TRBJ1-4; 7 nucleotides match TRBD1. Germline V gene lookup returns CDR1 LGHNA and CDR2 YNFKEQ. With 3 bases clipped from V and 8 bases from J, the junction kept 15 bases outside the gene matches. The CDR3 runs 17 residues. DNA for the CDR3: TGTGCCAGCAGCCAGTCAAGAGTAGGGGGCGGGGGCGAAAAACTGTTTTTT. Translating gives CASSQSRVGGGGEKLFF.

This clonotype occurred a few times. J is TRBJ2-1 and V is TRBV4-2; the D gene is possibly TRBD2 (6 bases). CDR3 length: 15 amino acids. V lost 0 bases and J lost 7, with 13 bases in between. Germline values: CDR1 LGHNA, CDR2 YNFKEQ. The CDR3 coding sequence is TGTGCCAGCAGCCAAGATGGTACCGCGGGAAATGAGCAGTTCTTC. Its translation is CASSQDGTAGNEQFF.

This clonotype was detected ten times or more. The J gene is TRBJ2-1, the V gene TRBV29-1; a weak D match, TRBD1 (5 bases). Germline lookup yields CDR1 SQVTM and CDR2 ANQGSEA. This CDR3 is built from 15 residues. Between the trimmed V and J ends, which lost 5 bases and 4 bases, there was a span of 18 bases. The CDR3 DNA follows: TGCAGCGTTTTTCCCCAGGTGGACATTTACAATGAGCAGTTCTTC. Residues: CSVFPQVDIYNEQFF.

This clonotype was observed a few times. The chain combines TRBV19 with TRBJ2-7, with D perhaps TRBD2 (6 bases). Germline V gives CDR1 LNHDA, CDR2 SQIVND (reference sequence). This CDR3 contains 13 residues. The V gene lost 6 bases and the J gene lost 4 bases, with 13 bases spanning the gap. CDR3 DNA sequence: TGTGCCAGTAGGTTTAGCGGAGGATACGAGCAGTACTTC. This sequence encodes CASRFSGGYEQYF.

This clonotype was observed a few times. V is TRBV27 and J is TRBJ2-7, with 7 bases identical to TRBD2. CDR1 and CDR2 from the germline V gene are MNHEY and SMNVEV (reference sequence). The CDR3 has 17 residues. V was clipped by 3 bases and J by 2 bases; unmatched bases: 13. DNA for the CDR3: TGTGCCAGCAGTTTTGGGATGGGCGGGGGAGGAGCCTACGAGCAGTACTTC. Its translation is CASSFGMGGGGAYEQYF.

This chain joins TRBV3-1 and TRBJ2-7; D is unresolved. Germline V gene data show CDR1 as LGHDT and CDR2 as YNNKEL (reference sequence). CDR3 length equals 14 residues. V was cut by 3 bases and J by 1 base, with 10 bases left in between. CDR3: CASSHLQKSYEQYF. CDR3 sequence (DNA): TGTGCCAGCAGCCATTTACAGAAATCCTACGAGCAGTACTTC.

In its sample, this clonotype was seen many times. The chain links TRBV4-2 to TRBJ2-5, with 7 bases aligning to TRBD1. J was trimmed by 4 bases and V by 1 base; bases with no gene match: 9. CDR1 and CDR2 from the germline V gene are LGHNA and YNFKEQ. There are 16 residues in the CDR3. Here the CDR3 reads CASSQAENRGTETQYF. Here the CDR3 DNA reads TGTGCCAGCAGCCAAGCGGAAAACAGGGGCACAGAGACCCAGTACTTC.

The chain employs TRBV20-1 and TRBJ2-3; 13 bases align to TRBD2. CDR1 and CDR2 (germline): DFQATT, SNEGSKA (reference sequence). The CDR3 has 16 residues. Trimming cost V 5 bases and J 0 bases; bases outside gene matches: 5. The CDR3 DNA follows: TGCAGTGCTCCGACTAGCGGGGGGCTAAGCACAGATACGCAGTATTTT. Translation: CSAPTSGGLSTDTQYF.

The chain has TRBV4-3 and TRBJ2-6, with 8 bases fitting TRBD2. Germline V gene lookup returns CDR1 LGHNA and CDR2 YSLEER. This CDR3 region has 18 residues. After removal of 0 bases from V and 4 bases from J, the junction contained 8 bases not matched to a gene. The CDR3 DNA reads TGCGCCAGCAGCCAAGAGCCAGCGGGAGTCGAGGGGGCCAACGTCCTGACTTTC. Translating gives CASSQEPAGVEGANVLTF.

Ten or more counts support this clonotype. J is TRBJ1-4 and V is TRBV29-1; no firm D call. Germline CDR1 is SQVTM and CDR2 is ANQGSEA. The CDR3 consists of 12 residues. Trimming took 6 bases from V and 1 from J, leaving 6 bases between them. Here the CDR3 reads CSVQETNEKLFF. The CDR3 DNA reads TGCAGCGTCCAGGAAACTAATGAAAAACTGTTTTTT.

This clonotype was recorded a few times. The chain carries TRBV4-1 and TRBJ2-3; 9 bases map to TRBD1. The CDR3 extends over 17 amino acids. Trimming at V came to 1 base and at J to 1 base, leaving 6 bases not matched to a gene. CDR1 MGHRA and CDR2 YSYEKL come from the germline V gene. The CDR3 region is CASSQVAGTGRTDTQYF. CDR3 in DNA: TGCGCCAGCAGCCAAGTGGCCGGGACAGGGCGCACAGATACGCAGTATTTT.

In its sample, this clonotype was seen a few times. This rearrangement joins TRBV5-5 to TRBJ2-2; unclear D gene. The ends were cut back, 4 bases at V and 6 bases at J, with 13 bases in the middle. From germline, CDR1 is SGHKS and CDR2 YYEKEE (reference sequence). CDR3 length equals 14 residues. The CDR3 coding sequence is TGTGCCAGCAGCCTACAGTTGGAGTCCGGGGAGCTGTTTTTT. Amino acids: CASSLQLESGELFF.

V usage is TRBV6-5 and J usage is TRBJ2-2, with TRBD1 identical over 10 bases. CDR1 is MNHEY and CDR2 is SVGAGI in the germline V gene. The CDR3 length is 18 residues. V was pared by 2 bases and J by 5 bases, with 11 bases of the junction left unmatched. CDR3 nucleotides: TGTGCCAGCAGTTACCAGGGGACAGGGGCCGGGCGTACCGGGGAGCTGTTTTTT. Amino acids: CASSYQGTGAGRTGELFF.

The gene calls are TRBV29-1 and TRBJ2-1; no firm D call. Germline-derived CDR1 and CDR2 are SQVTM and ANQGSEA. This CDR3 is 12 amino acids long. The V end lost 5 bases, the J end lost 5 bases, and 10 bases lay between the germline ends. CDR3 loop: CSVLRINNEQFF. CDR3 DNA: TGCAGCGTTTTACGGATTAACAATGAGCAGTTCTTC.

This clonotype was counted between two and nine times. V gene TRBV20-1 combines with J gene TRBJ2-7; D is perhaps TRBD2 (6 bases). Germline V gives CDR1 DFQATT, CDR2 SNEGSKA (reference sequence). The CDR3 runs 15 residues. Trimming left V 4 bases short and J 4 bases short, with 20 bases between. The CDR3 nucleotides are TGCAGTGCTAACCCCAGGCGGGAAATATCTTACGAGCAGTACTTC. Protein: CSANPRREISYEQYF.

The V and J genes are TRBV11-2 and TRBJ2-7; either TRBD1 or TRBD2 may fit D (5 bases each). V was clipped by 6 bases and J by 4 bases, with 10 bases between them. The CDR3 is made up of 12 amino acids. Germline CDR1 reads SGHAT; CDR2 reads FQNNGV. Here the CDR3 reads CASRREGYEQYF. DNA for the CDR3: TGTGCCAGCAGGCGAGAGGGGTACGAGCAGTACTTC.

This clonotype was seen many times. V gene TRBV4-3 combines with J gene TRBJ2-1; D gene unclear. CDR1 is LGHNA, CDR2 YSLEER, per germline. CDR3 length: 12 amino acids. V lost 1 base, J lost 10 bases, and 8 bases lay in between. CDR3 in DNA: TGCGCCAGCAGCCAAGGGTCAAAGGAGCAGTTCTTC. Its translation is CASSQGSKEQFF.